The 32 T cell receptor beta chains below all came from one sample that was sequenced in a study of T-cell memory formation after mild COVID-19. A single record per CDR3 protein comes from TCRdb applying MiXCR to the 5' RACE reads. The sample lists 500,000 to 650,000 distinct CDR3 sequences; roughly 20% were seen once. Sequencing was carried out using PBMCs or a T cell subset sorted from them (not recorded which). The receptors stem from an adult woman who had mild COVID-19 (a few samples of this study predate the infection). Cell type and time point are not known.

The rearrangement joins TRBV11-2 to TRBJ1-1, with D possibly TRBD1 on 5 matching bases. Trimming shortened V by 1 base and J by 11 bases, and 11 bases separated the two germline ends. Germline CDR1 SGHAT, CDR2 FQNNGV. This CDR3 contains 12 residues. The CDR3 region has the DNA TGTGCCAGCAGCTTAGGGGGGAGTGACGCTTTCTTT. Protein product: CASSLGGSDAFF.

V is TRBV11-3 and J is TRBJ2-1, with D unresolved. Trimming cost V 10 bases and J 5 bases, with 15 bases left between them. Germline CDR1 SGHNT, CDR2 YENEEA. This CDR3 has 13 residues. DNA of the CDR3: TGTGCCACCTCGTTCAGGTCGAACAATGAGCAGTTCTTC. Protein product: CATSFRSNNEQFF.

The chain recombines TRBV20-1 with TRBJ1-1; TRBD1 matches 7 bases. The CDR3 totals 14 residues. The germline V gene encodes CDR1 DFQATT and CDR2 SNEGSKA (reference sequence). Germline trimming cut 5 bases from V and 5 bases from J; bases unmatched to any gene: 11. The CDR3 bases are TGCAGTGCTCACAGGGGTGTAGGTTTGACTGAAGCTTTCTTT. It yields the protein CSAHRGVGLTEAFF.

This clonotype was detected a few times. This chain uses TRBV7-8 with TRBJ1-2; no firm D call. Germline assignment: CDR1 SGHVS and CDR2 FQNEAQ. Deletions cut 0 bases from V and 4 bases from J, with 15 bases between. This CDR3 contains 16 residues. The CDR3 bases are TGTGCCAGCAGCTTAGCGCTGTCAATTAAATCCTATGGCTACACCTTC. This gives the protein CASSLALSIKSYGYTF.

This clonotype has only a few counts. The V call is TRBV12-3 or TRBV12-4, the J call TRBJ1-5; TRBD1 agrees at 7 bases. V gave up 7 bases and J gave up 0 bases; unmatched junction bases: 9. There are 16 residues in the CDR3. The CDR3: CASTVGTAYSNQPQHF. In nucleotides, the CDR3 is TGTGCCAGCACCGTAGGGACAGCATATAGCAATCAGCCCCAGCATTTT.

This clonotype has more than one count but fewer than ten. This chain connects TRBV7-2 to TRBJ2-2; D possibly uses TRBD1 or TRBD2 (5 bases each). V lost 9 bases and J lost 6, with 26 bases in between. The CDR3 extends over 17 amino acids. Germline CDR1 SGHTA, CDR2 FQGNSA. The CDR3 loop reads CARQTGGSSLGSGELFF. The CDR3 region has the DNA TGTGCCAGACAAACTGGGGGTTCTTCTCTAGGGTCCGGGGAGCTGTTTTTT. Filled out from reference TRBV7-2 and TRBJ2-2, the complete variable domain reads GAGVSQSPSNKVTEKGKDVELRCDPISGHTALYWYRQSLGQGLEFLIYFQGNSAPDKSGLPSDRFSAERTGGSVSTLTIQRTQQEDSAVYLCARQTGGSSLGSGELFFGEGSRLTVL.

This clonotype was counted only a few times. This rearrangement joins TRBV15 to TRBJ2-3; the D gene could be TRBD1 or TRBD2 (5 bases each). The CDR3 is 15 amino acids. Trimming removed 9 bases from V and 0 bases from J, with 16 bases in between. From germline, CDR1 is LNHNV and CDR2 YYDKDF (reference sequence). The CDR3 DNA reads TGTGCCACGGCCCTCGGGGCCCCTAGCACAGATACGCAGTATTTT. This gives the protein CATALGAPSTDTQYF.

This clonotype showed up just a few times. This rearrangement joins TRBV20-1 to TRBJ2-7, with D possibly TRBD1 on 5 matching bases. This CDR3 has 11 amino acids. V was shortened by 6 bases and J by 3 bases, with 9 bases between the two germline ends. Germline V gene sequence: CDR1 DFQATT, CDR2 SNEGSKA (reference sequence). The CDR3 region has the DNA TGCAGTGCGGAAGGGGACTACGAGCAGTACTTC. Residues: CSAEGDYEQYF.

This sequence joins TRBV30 and TRBJ2-3; the D is unclear. Germline CDR1 and CDR2: GTSNPN and SVGIG (reference sequence). The CDR3 is 13 residues long. Trimming left V 0 bases short and J 6 bases short, with 10 bases between. In nucleotides, the CDR3 is TGTGCCTGGAGTGTACGCCATAGGGATACGCAGTATTTT. This translates into CAWSVRHRDTQYF. Full variable domain (outside the CDR3, taken from reference TRBV30 and TRBJ2-3): SQTIHQWPATLVQPVGSPLSLECTVEGTSNPNLYWYRQAAGRGLQLLFYSVGIGQISSEVPQNLSASRPQDRQFILSSKKLLLSDSGFYLCAWSVRHRDTQYFGPGTRLTVL.

This clonotype was seen a handful of times. The J gene is TRBJ2-7, the V gene TRBV7-9; no definite D call. Per the germline V gene, CDR1 is SEHNR and CDR2 is FQNEAQ (reference sequence). Between the trimmed V and J ends, which lost 3 bases and 7 bases, there was a span of 10 bases. This CDR3 spans 12 amino acids. The CDR3 sequence is CASSFNGQEQYF. For the CDR3, the DNA is TGTGCCAGCAGCTTTAATGGGCAGGAGCAGTACTTC.

V is TRBV12-3 or TRBV12-4 and J is TRBJ2-4, with 12 bases fitting TRBD2. There are 16 residues in the CDR3. V lost 7 bases, J lost 0 bases, and 4 bases stayed unmatched. The CDR3, as DNA: TGTGCCAGCACTGGACTAGCGGGAACAGCCAAAAACATTCAGTACTTC. Protein sequence: CASTGLAGTAKNIQYF.

The chain carries TRBV7-2 and TRBJ2-1; tentatively, D is TRBD2 (6 bases). The CDR3 runs 14 residues. V lost 1 base to trimming and J lost 9 bases, with 13 bases between them. Per germline, CDR1 SGHTA and CDR2 FQGNSA. CDR3 loop: CASSLERLVVEQFF. CDR3 coding DNA: TGTGCCAGCAGCTTAGAGAGACTAGTCGTTGAGCAGTTCTTC.

The chain links TRBV12-3 or TRBV12-4 to TRBJ2-2; D gene ambiguous. This CDR3 is built from 11 residues. Trimming took 5 bases from V and 7 from J, leaving 5 bases between them. CDR3 protein: CASSTNGELFF. The CDR3 coding sequence is TGTGCCAGCAGTACCAACGGGGAGCTGTTTTTT.

This clonotype appeared a few times. This chain links TRBV4-1 with TRBJ1-6, with D unresolved. This CDR3 comprises 14 residues. V shed 2 bases and J shed 6 bases, with 8 bases lying between them. Germline assignment: CDR1 MGHRA and CDR2 YSYEKL. This chain's CDR3 is CASSQRPVNSPLHF. For the CDR3, the DNA is TGCGCCAGCAGCCAACGACCGGTTAATTCACCCCTCCACTTT.

At least ten counts were recorded for this clonotype. The gene calls are TRBV7-9 and TRBJ2-1; TRBD1 aligns across 7 bases. This CDR3 is built from 13 residues. Germline loops: CDR1 SEHNR, CDR2 FQNEAQ (reference sequence). V was clipped by 5 bases and J by 5 bases; unmatched bases: 3. The CDR3 is CASSRGQNNEQFF. In nucleotides, the CDR3 is TGTGCCAGCAGCCGGGGACAGAACAATGAGCAGTTCTTC.

The J gene is TRBJ2-3, the V gene TRBV7-3; 11 positions match TRBD1. The CDR3 consists of 16 residues. CDR1 is SGHTA and CDR2 is FQGTGA in the germline V gene. The V segment lost 3 bases and the J segment 5 bases; nucleotides outside the gene matches: 7. CDR3 protein: CASSLTRTGGRDTQYF. In DNA form, the CDR3 reads TGTGCCAGCAGCTTGACCCGGACAGGGGGCAGAGATACGCAGTATTTT.

This clonotype turned up a few times. The rearrangement joins TRBV9 to TRBJ2-5, with 10 bases fitting TRBD1. The CDR3 has 15 amino acids. Germline values: CDR1 SGDLS, CDR2 YYNGEE. V was pared by 3 bases and J by 2 bases, with 4 bases of the junction left unmatched. The CDR3 protein is CASSAGTGAQETQYF. Written as DNA, the CDR3 is TGTGCCAGCAGCGCCGGGACAGGGGCACAAGAGACCCAGTACTTC.

At least ten counts were recorded for this clonotype. J is TRBJ2-1 and V is TRBV5-1; tentative D call: TRBD2 (5 bases). Germline V CDR1 and CDR2: SGHRS, YFSETQ. Trimming removed 4 bases from V and 2 bases from J, with 10 bases in between. The CDR3 contains 14 residues. The chain's CDR3 is CASSTSLAYNEQFF. The DNA of the CDR3 is TGCGCCAGCAGCACTAGTTTGGCCTACAATGAGCAGTTCTTC.

The sample holds many counts of this clonotype. This chain joins TRBV29-1 and TRBJ2-7; 8 nucleotides line up with TRBD1. The germline V gene has CDR1 SQVTM and CDR2 ANQGSEA. The CDR3 consists of 13 residues. Unmatched junction bases numbered 6, after V lost 6 bases and J lost 2 bases. The DNA of the CDR3 is TGCAGCGTCAGACAGGGGAGAGCCTACGAGCAGTACTTC. It yields the protein CSVRQGRAYEQYF.

This clonotype has just a few counts. The chain uses TRBV7-9 and TRBJ2-5; 7 positions match TRBD1. V gave up 6 bases and J gave up 3 bases; unmatched junction bases: 13. The CDR3 extends over 16 amino acids. CDR1 SEHNR and CDR2 FQNEAQ come from the germline V gene (reference sequence). DNA for the CDR3: TGTGCCAGCAGAACCAATTTCCGCGACAGGGAAGAGACCCAGTACTTC. Protein: CASRTNFRDREETQYF.

This clonotype was recorded a few times. The chain is built from TRBV13 and TRBJ2-7, with TRBD1 as a possible D gene (5 bases). V was cut by 3 bases and J by 2 bases, with 14 bases left in between. The CDR3 length is 15 residues. The germline gives CDR1 PRHDT, CDR2 FYEKMQ (reference sequence). CDR3 DNA sequence: TGTGCCAGCAGCTTTTACTTGCAGGGCCCCTACGAGCAGTACTTC. It translates to CASSFYLQGPYEQYF. Full variable domain (remainder filled in from reference TRBV13 and TRBJ2-7): AAGVIQSPRHLIKEKRETATLKCYPIPRHDTVYWYQQGPGQDPQFLISFYEKMQSDKGSIPDRFSAQQFSDYHSELNMSSLELGDSALYFCASSFYLQGPYEQYFGPGTRLTVT.

The chain joins TRBV27 to TRBJ1-4; D ambiguous. Germline CDR1 and CDR2: MNHEY and SMNVEV (reference sequence). The CDR3 has 12 residues. V lost 6 bases and J lost 7, with 9 bases in between. CDR3 bases: TGTGCCAGCAGGAGGGCAGGTGAAAAACTGTTTTTT. This translates into CASRRAGEKLFF.

This clonotype was picked up many times. The chain recombines TRBV12-3 or TRBV12-4 with TRBJ2-4, with a possible D match to TRBD2 (5 bases). The V end was cut by 5 bases, the J end by 8 bases, with 16 bases between. The CDR3 covers 14 residues. The CDR3 DNA sequence: TGTGCCAGCAGTCACCTCGGAAGAGCGGACATTCAGTACTTC. Residues: CASSHLGRADIQYF.

The V call is TRBV14, the J call TRBJ2-2; 9 bases map to TRBD1. Germline CDR1 is SGHDN and CDR2 is FVKESK. The CDR3 sequence is 16 residues long. J gave up 2 bases and V 6 bases, and 7 bases lay outside the gene matches. The DNA for the CDR3 is TGTGCCAGCAGTCCCTACAGGGGGCACAACACCGGGGAGCTGTTTTTT. It codes for CASSPYRGHNTGELFF.

The V call is TRBV7-2, the J call TRBJ1-1, with D perhaps matching TRBD1 (6 bases). The germline CDR1 and CDR2 sequences are SGHTA and FQGNSA. V lost 4 bases and J 2 bases, leaving 14 bases between the germline ends. This CDR3 region has 15 residues. This CDR3 reads CASSSMGHPNTEAFF. As DNA, the CDR3 is TGTGCCAGCAGCTCCATGGGACATCCAAACACTGAAGCTTTCTTT. Combining the CDR3 with reference TRBV7-2 and TRBJ1-1 gives the whole variable domain GAGVSQSPSNKVTEKGKDVELRCDPISGHTALYWYRQSLGQGLEFLIYFQGNSAPDKSGLPSDRFSAERTGGSVSTLTIQRTQQEDSAVYLCASSSMGHPNTEAFFGQGTRLTVV.

The chain employs TRBV5-1 and TRBJ1-1; D is perhaps TRBD1 (6 bases). Germline-derived CDR1 and CDR2 are SGHRS and YFSETQ. The CDR3 runs 15 residues. Trimming removed 4 bases from V and 0 bases from J, with 13 bases in between. Written as DNA, the CDR3 is TGCGCCAGCAGCCCACAACCAGGGGTGAACACTGAAGCTTTCTTT. Translated: CASSPQPGVNTEAFF.

The chain employs TRBV29-1 and TRBJ2-1; 13 nucleotides agree with TRBD2. The CDR3 totals 17 residues. The V segment lost 7 bases and the J segment 1 base; nucleotides outside the gene matches: 10. Germline assignment: CDR1 SQVTM and CDR2 ANQGSEA. CDR3 protein: CSARTSGSSESYNEQFF. CDR3 DNA: TGCAGCGCCAGGACTAGCGGGAGTTCTGAGTCCTACAATGAGCAGTTCTTC.

The rearrangement links TRBV7-9 to TRBJ1-1; D is possibly TRBD1 (6 bases). CDR3 length: 13 amino acids. CDR1 SEHNR and CDR2 FQNEAQ come from the germline V gene (reference sequence). V was cut by 5 bases and J by 6 bases, with 13 bases left in between. CDR3 loop: CASSATGSAEAFF. In DNA form, the CDR3 reads TGTGCCAGCAGCGCGACAGGTTCGGCTGAAGCTTTCTTT.

This clonotype was observed a handful of times. The chain carries TRBV11-2 and TRBJ2-1; 10 nucleotides line up with TRBD2. The CDR3 is 16 residues long. With 5 bases clipped from V and 10 bases from J, the junction kept 14 bases outside the gene matches. Germline V gene sequence: CDR1 SGHAT, CDR2 FQNNGV. The CDR3 reads CASSSLAGDIVREQFF. In DNA, the CDR3 is TGTGCCAGCAGCAGTCTAGCGGGAGATATCGTCAGGGAGCAGTTCTTC. The whole variable domain, filled in from reference TRBV11-2 and TRBJ2-1, reads EAGVAQSPRYKIIEKRQSVAFWCNPISGHATLYWYQQILGQGPKLLIQFQNNGVVDDSQLPKDRFSAERLKGVDSTLKIQPAKLEDSAVYLCASSSLAGDIVREQFFGPGTRLTVL.

This clonotype was picked up many times. The chain recombines TRBV7-6 with TRBJ2-3; 10 bases line up with TRBD1. Trimming took 4 bases from V and 6 from J; bases not matched to a gene: 4. This CDR3 spans 14 amino acids. Germline lookup yields CDR1 SGHVS and CDR2 FNYEAQ. The CDR3 nucleotides read TGTGCCAGCAGCTCGACAGGGGGCCAGGATACGCAGTATTTT. This sequence encodes CASSSTGGQDTQYF.

This clonotype was picked up a small number of times. The chain recombines TRBV29-1 with TRBJ2-3, with 10 bases that match TRBD1. V gave up 6 bases and J gave up 3 bases; unmatched junction bases: 6. CDR3 length equals 14 residues. CDR1 is SQVTM and CDR2 is ANQGSEA in the germline V gene. CDR3 protein: CSVTGTGVTDTQYF. The CDR3, as DNA: TGCAGCGTCACCGGGACAGGGGTTACAGATACGCAGTATTTT.

The chain carries TRBV24-1 and TRBJ2-1; 11 bases line up with TRBD2. Germline-derived CDR1 and CDR2 are KGHDR and SFDVKD. J lost 5 bases, V lost 8 bases, and 4 bases had no gene match. The CDR3 runs 14 residues. CDR3 nucleotide sequence: TGTGCCACCACCGGGACTAGCGGAAACAATGAGCAGTTCTTC. Its protein is CATTGTSGNNEQFF.